This TCR beta chain is from a study of technical replicates of blood from a handful of donors. TCRdb's table, derived via immunoSEQ multiplex PCR, lists solely in-frame clones and lacks some. There are around 67,000 clones in the sample; approximately 86% occur only once, and 5% to 6.5% lies in the top ten. The CDR3 is made up of 16 amino acids. The V gene's germline CDR1 is SGHTA and CDR2 FQGNSA. Germline trimming cut 5 bases from V and 3 bases from J; bases unmatched to any gene: 11. The chain recombines TRBV7-2 with TRBJ1-2; 8 nucleotides line up with TRBD1. Sequenced: PBMCs. The sequence was collected from a human donor in good health. Some clones in this sample may be carry-over from other donors' samples. The DNA for the CDR3 is TGTGCCAGCAGCCGAGGGACAGGTTATAGTGACTATGGCTACACCTTC. Its translation: CASSRGTGYSDYGYTF.